One T cell receptor beta chain is described in this entry. Its antigen is as yet unknown. A read error may produce the germline difference seen at one junction end. These data are taken from a study of cytomegalovirus exposure and HLA in healthy donors. In germline, CDR1 is SSHAT, CDR2 FNYEAQ (reference sequence). The CDR3 is 14 amino acids. The primer mix had 60 Vbeta and 13 Jbeta primers. Clones were sequenced by immunoSEQ multiplex PCR, and TCRdb holds only the in-frame ones, with some missing. The table has about 240,000 clones, around 80% seen once; the top ten hold less than 0.6%. Study-wide results and caveats: Some V segments, including TRBV6-2 and TRBV6-3, were excluded as indistinguishable. Productive rates of about 90% or about 30% were seen for most TCR beta V segments in an earlier analysis.

The genes are TRBV7-7 and TRBJ2-5; 9 bases are a match to TRBD1. The DNA end is a closer match to TRBJ2-7, so the J assignment may be wrong. The receptor was derived from a boy between 10 and 17 years old in good health and CMV-seronegative. Sequenced material: PBMCs. CDR3 nucleotides: TGTGCTAGCAGCCTGGGACAGGGATTCCACGAGCAGTACTTC. It yields the protein CASSLGQGFHEQYF.